These 17 T cell receptor beta chains came from one sample sequenced in a study of cytomegalovirus exposure and HLA in healthy donors. Only in-frame clones appear in the TCRdb table, and some are missing; sequencing was by immunoSEQ multiplex PCR. The table records roughly 330,000 clones, roughly 87% of them present only once. Sample: PBMCs. The receptor source for this set is a woman aged 25 to 39 in good health and CMV-seropositive.

In its sample, this clone was seen a few times. The chain combines TRBV19 with TRBJ2-7, with TRBD1 as a possible D gene (6 bases). Germline CDR1 and CDR2: LNHDA and SQIVND (reference sequence). The CDR3 runs 12 residues. V lost 10 bases and J 3 bases, leaving 13 bases between the germline ends. The CDR3 sequence is CATKGVDYEQYF. The DNA for the CDR3 is TGTGCCACGAAGGGGGTGGACTACGAGCAGTACTTC.

CDR3 region: CAWSQGARVNQPQHF. DNA for the CDR3: TGTGCCTGGAGTCAAGGGGCGCGGGTCAATCAGCCCCAGCATTTT. The rearrangement links TRBV30 to TRBJ1-5, with D tentatively TRBD1 (5 bases). The CDR3 has 15 residues. V gave up 2 bases and J gave up 3 bases, with 14 bases separating them. The germline CDR1 and CDR2 sequences are GTSNPN and SVGIG (reference sequence).

This chain connects TRBV5-4 to TRBJ2-7; 10 bases are shared with TRBD2. Germline V gene lookup returns CDR1 SGHNT and CDR2 YYREEE (reference sequence). V trimming: 3 bases; J trimming: 4 bases; junction bases outside the gene matches: 7. The CDR3 is 15 residues long. The CDR3, as DNA: TGTGCCAGCAGCTCAGATCCTAGCGGGAGTTACGAGCAGTACTTC. Its protein product is CASSSDPSGSYEQYF.

This sequence joins TRBV4-2 and TRBJ1-5; no clear D gene. This CDR3 contains 14 residues. Germline values: CDR1 LGHNA, CDR2 YNFKEQ. Trimming stripped 4 bases from V and 0 bases from J, with 7 bases between. Here the CDR3 DNA reads TGTGCCAGCAGCCCGGACGTTAGCAATCAGCCCCAGCATTTT. It translates to CASSPDVSNQPQHF.

The gene calls are TRBV30 and TRBJ1-1; TRBD1 aligns across 8 bases. From germline, CDR1 is GTSNPN and CDR2 SVGIG (reference sequence). The V gene end was trimmed by 2 bases and the J gene end by 0 bases; junction bases not matched to a gene: 8. There are 16 residues in the CDR3. This chain's CDR3 is CAWSSGTGIMNTEAFF. CDR3 coding DNA: TGTGCCTGGAGTTCGGGGACAGGAATCATGAACACTGAAGCTTTCTTT.

The chain employs TRBV15 and TRBJ2-3; a weak D match, TRBD2 (6 bases). The CDR3 spans 16 residues. Looked up from germline, CDR1 is LNHNV and CDR2 is YYDKDF (reference sequence). The V end was cut by 2 bases, the J end by 2 bases, with 14 bases between. CDR3 in amino acids: CATSRSPGLNTDTQYF. The CDR3 nucleotides read TGTGCCACCAGCAGATCACCGGGACTTAACACAGATACGCAGTATTTT.

The chain combines TRBV5-1 with TRBJ2-7; D not certain. V was pared by 3 bases and J by 1 base, with 11 bases between. Germline V gives CDR1 SGHRS, CDR2 YFSETQ. This CDR3 has 14 residues. The CDR3 DNA reads TGCGCCAGCAGCTCCACTGTTTGGTCCTACGAGCAGTACTTC. Its protein product is CASSSTVWSYEQYF.

The rearrangement joins TRBV9 to TRBJ2-1; 8 bases align to TRBD2. The V segment lost 4 bases and the J segment 1 base; nucleotides outside the gene matches: 10. Germline V gene data show CDR1 as SGDLS and CDR2 as YYNGEE. CDR3 size: 17 residues. In DNA, the CDR3 is TGTGCCAGCAGCCCCCACGCCGGGACTAGATCCTACAATGAGCAGTTCTTC. This encodes CASSPHAGTRSYNEQFF. The entire variable domain, with the rest obtained from reference TRBV9 and TRBJ2-1, is as follows: DSGVTQTPKHLITATGQRVTLRCSPRSGDLSVYWYQQSLDQGLQFLIQYYNGEERAKGNILERFSAQQFPDLHSELNLSSLELGDSALYFCASSPHAGTRSYNEQFFGPGTRLTVL.

The CDR3 reads CASSLVRDIREQYF. In DNA form, the CDR3 reads TGTGCCAGCAGTTTGGTAAGGGACATCCGCGAGCAGTACTTC. This rearrangement joins TRBV28 to TRBJ2-7; maybe TRBD1 (6 bases). CDR3 length: 14 amino acids. The V end lost 3 bases, the J end lost 6 bases, and 15 bases lay between the germline ends. Germline CDR1 reads MDHEN; CDR2 reads SYDVKM.

The chain joins TRBV9 to TRBJ1-1; no firm D call. CDR1 is SGDLS, CDR2 YYNGEE, per germline. The CDR3 consists of 14 residues. V was clipped by 3 bases and J by 2 bases, with 11 bases between them. CDR3 DNA: TGTGCCAGCAGCGCCGACCTAGGTAACACTGAAGCTTTCTTT. Protein: CASSADLGNTEAFF.

Points on this clone: This sample also contains other DNA sequences that code for the same CDR3. This chain links TRBV7-9 with TRBJ2-7; D is possibly TRBD1 (5 bases). CDR3 length equals 12 residues. V lost 2 bases, J lost 3 bases, and 5 bases lay in between. Germline V gene sequence: CDR1 SEHNR, CDR2 FQNEAQ (reference sequence). The CDR3 DNA reads TGTGCCAGCAGCTTACAGGGCTACGAGCAGTACTTC. It translates to CASSLQGYEQYF. Using reference TRBV7-9 and TRBJ2-7 for the parts outside the CDR3, the full variable domain is DTGVSQNPRHKITKRGQNVTFRCDPISEHNRLYWYRQTLGQGPEFLTYFQNEAQLEKSRLLSDRFSAERPKGSFSTLEIQRTEQGDSAMYLCASSLQGYEQYFGPGTRLTVT.

This clone showed up just a few times. The chain has TRBV6-1 and TRBJ1-4; 8 positions agree with TRBD1. Trimming took 11 bases from V and 5 from J; bases not matched to a gene: 10. CDR1 is MNHNS and CDR2 is SASEGT in the germline V gene. This CDR3 has 14 residues. The CDR3 loop is CAAERTGKNEKLFF. CDR3 coding DNA: TGTGCCGCCGAGAGGACAGGGAAAAATGAAAAACTGTTTTTT.

The chain links TRBV9 to TRBJ2-1; 7 bases line up with TRBD1. The CDR3 contains 17 residues. CDR1 and CDR2 (germline): SGDLS, YYNGEE. V shed 0 bases and J 2 bases; nucleotides not matched to a gene: 8. CDR3 sequence reads: CASSVDGRQGPYNEQFF. The CDR3, as DNA: TGTGCCAGCAGCGTAGACGGTAGACAGGGCCCCTACAATGAGCAGTTCTTC.

This chain's CDR3 is CASTLDRNYGYTF. The CDR3 nucleotides read TGTGCCAGCACCTTGGACAGAAACTATGGCTACACCTTC. The chain combines TRBV6-1 with TRBJ1-2, with D possibly being TRBD1 (6 bases). The CDR3 loop spans 13 amino acids. Trimming removed 7 bases from V and 2 bases from J, with 11 bases in between. Germline loops: CDR1 MNHNS, CDR2 SASEGT.

This clone was observed a few times. The CDR3 sequence: CASSLSRDHGYTF. In DNA form, the CDR3 reads TGTGCCAGCAGTTTAAGCAGGGATCACGGCTACACCTTC. This chain joins TRBV27 and TRBJ1-2, with D possibly matching TRBD1 (5 bases). The CDR3 is made up of 13 amino acids. V was cut by 2 bases and J by 8 bases, with 12 bases left in between. Per the germline V gene, CDR1 is MNHEY and CDR2 is SMNVEV (reference sequence).

V and J are TRBV4-1 and TRBJ2-7, with TRBD1 identical over 10 bases. CDR3 length equals 16 residues. Germline V gene lookup returns CDR1 MGHRA and CDR2 YSYEKL. Trimming cost V 5 bases and J 2 bases; bases outside gene matches: 9. CDR3 sequence: CASSTLTGTGAYEQYF. The CDR3 DNA reads TGCGCCAGCAGCACTCTAACCGGGACAGGGGCCTACGAGCAGTACTTC.

The chain joins TRBV29-1 to TRBJ1-2, with D maybe TRBD1 (5 bases). In germline, CDR1 is SQVTM, CDR2 ANQGSEA. This CDR3 is built from 14 residues. The V end lost 4 bases, the J end lost 0 bases, and 12 bases lay between the germline ends. CDR3 in DNA: TGCAGCGTTGTGCCAGGGCGAGCTAACTATGGCTACACCTTC. Amino acids: CSVVPGRANYGYTF.